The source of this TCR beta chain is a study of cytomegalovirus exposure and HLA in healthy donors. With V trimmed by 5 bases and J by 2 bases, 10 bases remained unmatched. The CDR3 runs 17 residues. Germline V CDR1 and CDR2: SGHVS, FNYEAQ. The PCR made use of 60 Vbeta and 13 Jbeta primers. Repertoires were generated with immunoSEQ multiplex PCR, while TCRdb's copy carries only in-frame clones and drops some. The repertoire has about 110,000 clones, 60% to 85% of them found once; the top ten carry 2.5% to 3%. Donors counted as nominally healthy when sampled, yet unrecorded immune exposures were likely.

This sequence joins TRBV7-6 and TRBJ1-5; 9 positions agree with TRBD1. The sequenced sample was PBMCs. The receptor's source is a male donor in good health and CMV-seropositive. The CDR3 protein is CASSLGQGNLGNQPQHF. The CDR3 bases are TGTGCCAGCAGCCTGGGACAGGGAAATTTGGGCAATCAGCCCCAGCATTTT.